These T cell receptor beta chains were read from a single sample in a study of shared clonotypes between healthy human individuals. The assay was immunoSEQ multiplex PCR, and TCRdb's table has in-frame clones only and misses some. The sample has a few million clones; just over 90% are singletons. Sequences were obtained from naive CD4+ T cells from PBMCs. Receptors were obtained from a man aged 18 to 35 in good health. Some clones in this sample may be carry-over from other donors' samples. Both conserved end residues are part of each CDR3. D genes are given only for firm matches. For some rows the clone size is stated as once, few or many, or as a class when expanded; others skip it.

>TRBJ2-7|.|TRBV5-1|.
CASSLAPGPAEQYF
TGCGCCAGCAGCTTGGCCCCGGGACCGGCCGAGCAGTACTTC
>TRBJ1-2|.|TRBV6-5|TRBD1
CASRLGQGLDYGYTF
TGTGCCAGCAGACTGGGACAGGGGCTAGACTATGGCTACACCTTC
>TRBJ1-1|.|TRBV12-5|.
CASGPQADTEAFF
TGTGCTAGTGGGCCCCAGGCAGACACTGAAGCTTTCTTT
>TRBJ2-5|.|TRBV7-9|.
CASSLEGIFGYQETQYF
TGTGCCAGCAGCTTAGAGGGAATCTTTGGGTACCAAGAGACCCAGTACTTC
>TRBJ1-5|.|TRBV6-4|.
CASSEEGNQPQHF
TGTGCCAGTTCAGAGGAGGGCAACCAGCCCCAGCATTTT
>TRBJ1-3|.|TRBV9|.
CASSPTGSGNTIYF
TGTGCCAGCAGCCCTACGGGCAGCGGAAACACCATATATTTT
>TRBJ2-2|once|TRBV18|.
CASSPLRPGGGPGELFF
TGTGCCAGCTCACCTCTTCGTCCCGGTGGGGGCCCCGGGGAGCTGTTTTTT
>TRBJ1-1|.|TRBV5-1|.
CASSLEGGTEAFF
TGCGCCAGCAGCTTGGAGGGGGGCACTGAAGCTTTCTTT
>TRBJ2-3|.|TRBV1|.
CTSSQLGTSTDTQYF
TGCACCAGCAGCCAATTAGGGACTAGCACAGATACGCAGTATTTT
>TRBJ1-5|.|TRBV28|.
CASSTVGNQPQHF
TGTGCCAGCAGTACCGTGGGCAATCAGCCCCAGCATTTT
>TRBJ1-2|.|TRBV28|TRBD1
CASSPPTTGGNHGYTF
TGTGCCAGCAGTCCGCCAACGACAGGGGGAAATCATGGCTACACCTTC
>TRBJ1-2|.|TRBV28|TRBD1
CASSPDRGDYGYTF
TGTGCCAGCAGTCCGGACAGGGGCGACTATGGCTACACCTTC
>TRBJ1-1|.|TRBV7-9|TRBD1
CASSLGGTANNRRNTEAFF
TGTGCCAGCAGCTTAGGTGGGACAGCCAATAATAGGAGGAACACTGAAGCTTTCTTT
>TRBJ2-7|once|TRBV5-6|TRBD2
CASSFFQAGAVYEQYF
TGTGCCAGCAGCTTTTTCCAAGCGGGAGCGGTCTACGAGCAGTACTTC
>TRBJ1-1|few|TRBV18|.
CASSLSRTVGTEAFF
TGTGCCAGCTCCCTTTCTAGGACTGTTGGAACTGAAGCTTTCTTT
>TRBJ2-1|.|TRBV4-3|TRBD2
CASSQDIRTSDYNEQFF
TGCGCCAGCAGCCAAGATATTCGGACTAGCGACTACAATGAGCAGTTCTTC
>TRBJ1-4|.|TRBV9|.
CASSVGNGIIGEKLFF
TGTGCCAGCAGCGTAGGAAATGGGATAATTGGAGAAAAACTGTTTTTT
>TRBJ2-7|.|TRBV5-1|TRBD2
CASTDASGAYEQYF
TGCGCCAGCACCGATGCTAGCGGGGCCTACGAGCAGTACTTC
>TRBJ2-1|.|TRBV7-2|.
CASSLAWGISYNEQFF
TGTGCCAGCAGCTTAGCTTGGGGGATCTCCTACAATGAGCAGTTCTTC
>TRBJ2-7|.|TRBV5-1|TRBD1
CASSLGAPGQGASYEQYF
TGCGCCAGCAGCTTGGGCGCCCCGGGACAGGGGGCCTCCTACGAGCAGTACTTC
>TRBJ2-2|.|TRBV15|TRBD2
CATSRALAETSTGELFF
TGTGCCACCAGCAGAGCTCTAGCGGAGACGAGCACCGGGGAGCTGTTTTTT
>TRBJ2-1|.|TRBV30|.
CAFAGRRVNEQFF
TGTGCCTTCGCAGGGAGAAGGGTCAATGAGCAGTTCTTC
>TRBJ2-7|.|TRBV11-2|TRBD2
CASSFPGTRAPEQYF
TGTGCCAGCAGCTTTCCCGGGACTAGGGCCCCAGAGCAGTACTTC
>TRBJ1-3|once|TRBV6-6|.
CATATASSGNTIYF
TGTGCCACGGCGACAGCGAGCTCTGGAAACACCATATATTTT
>TRBJ2-2|.|TRBV4-1|.
CASSQGQRGELFF
TGCGCCAGCAGCCAAGGGCAGCGCGGGGAGCTGTTTTTT
>TRBJ1-5|.|TRBV6-6|.
CASSSGYNQPQHF
TGTGCCAGCAGTTCAGGGTACAATCAGCCCCAGCATTTT
>TRBJ2-5|.|TRBV5-1|TRBD2
CASSSDQLLAGDGTQYF
TGCGCCAGCAGCTCGGATCAGCTACTAGCGGGAGACGGGACCCAGTACTTC
>TRBJ2-7|.|TRBV9|TRBD2
CASSSGTSGPYEQYF
TGTGCCAGCAGCTCCGGGACTAGCGGACCCTACGAGCAGTACTTC
>TRBJ1-4|.|TRBV5-1|TRBD1
CASSLYGTGTEKLFF
TGCGCCAGCAGCTTGTATGGGACAGGGACTGAAAAACTGTTTTTT
>TRBJ2-5|.|TRBV5-6|.
CASSLFGSQETQYF
TGTGCCAGCAGCTTGTTCGGCAGCCAAGAGACCCAGTACTTC
>TRBJ1-4|.|TRBV28|.
CASSTRWGLANEKLFF
TGTGCCAGCAGCACAAGATGGGGCCTGGCTAATGAAAAACTGTTTTTT
>TRBJ1-1|.|TRBV7-3|.
CASSLTDSNTEAFF
TGTGCCAGCAGCTTAACGGACTCGAACACTGAAGCTTTCTTT
>TRBJ2-1|.|TRBV6-5|.
CASSPRLEAEQFF
TGTGCCAGCAGTCCCCGACTGGAGGCCGAGCAGTTCTTC
>TRBJ2-7|.|TRBV5-1|.
CASSLIHTLSYEQYF
TGCGCCAGCAGCTTGATTCACACCCTCTCCTACGAGCAGTACTTC
>TRBJ1-5|.|TRBV5-4|TRBD1
CASSLWQGGGNQPQHF
TGTGCCAGCAGCTTGTGGCAGGGGGGCGGCAATCAGCCCCAGCATTTT
>TRBJ1-6|.|TRBV7-9|.
CASSFLQSSYNSPLHF
TGTGCCAGCAGCTTTCTACAGAGCTCCTATAATTCACCCCTCCACTTT
>TRBJ1-1|.|TRBV6-5|.
CASSSMGIAFF
TGTGCCAGCAGTTCTATGGGGATCGCTTTCTTT
>TRBJ1-6|.|TRBV5-1|TRBD1
CASTPGQGTYNSPLHF
TGCGCCAGCACCCCGGGACAGGGGACTTATAATTCACCCCTCCACTTT
>TRBJ1-2|.|TRBV28|.
CASTPRGEANYGYTF
TGTGCCAGCACCCCTCGGGGGGAGGCCAACTATGGCTACACCTTC
>TRBJ1-5|once|TRBV2|TRBD1
CASSAGQTYSNQPQHF
TGTGCCAGCAGTGCGGGACAGACATATAGCAATCAGCCCCAGCATTTT
>TRBJ2-2|.|TRBV9|.
CASSPRLSTGELFF
TGTGCCAGCAGCCCCCGACTGAGCACCGGGGAGCTGTTTTTT
>TRBJ2-7|.|TRBV5-8|.
CASSLGQSYEQYF
TGTGCCAGCAGCTTGGGCCAATCCTACGAGCAGTACTTC
>TRBJ1-2|.|TRBV25-1|.
CASSAFAGFNYGYTF
TGTGCCAGCAGTGCATTCGCCGGATTCAACTATGGCTACACCTTC
>TRBJ2-5|.|TRBV18|.
CASSPPSEETQYF
TGTGCCAGCTCACCACCAAGCGAAGAGACCCAGTACTTC
>TRBJ1-1|.|TRBV5-5|TRBD1
CASSGGQHTEAFF
TGTGCCAGCAGCGGGGGACAGCACACTGAAGCTTTCTTT
>TRBJ1-1|once|TRBV29-1|.
CSVEVLGTLLTEAFF
TGCAGCGTTGAAGTACTCGGCACATTATTAACTGAAGCTTTCTTT
>TRBJ2-2|.|TRBV5-4|TRBD2
CASSLDLREDTGELFF
TGTGCCAGCAGCTTGGATCTGCGGGAGGATACCGGGGAGCTGTTTTTT
>TRBJ2-7|.|TRBV5-1|.
CASSLEVVGPYEQYF
TGCGCCAGCAGCTTGGAAGTTGTAGGACCCTACGAGCAGTACTTC
>TRBJ2-7|.|TRBV7-2|.
CASSLDRSFYEQYF
TGTGCCAGCAGCTTAGACCGGAGCTTCTACGAGCAGTACTTC
>TRBJ1-4|.|TRBV28|TRBD1
CASGDRTNEKLFF
TGTGCCAGCGGGGACAGAACTAATGAAAAACTGTTTTTT
>TRBJ2-7|.|TRBV21-1|.
CASSKAPGQGRHEQYF
TGTGCCAGCAGCAAAGCTCCGGGACAGGGTCGGCACGAGCAGTACTTC
>TRBJ2-1|.|TRBV29-1|.
CSGTESSYNEQFF
TGCAGCGGGACTGAAAGCTCCTACAATGAGCAGTTCTTC
>TRBJ1-5|.|TRBV2|.
CASSAGGGRSNQPQHF
TGTGCCAGCAGCGCGGGTGGGGGTCGGAGCAATCAGCCCCAGCATTTT
>TRBJ2-7|.|TRBV7-9|.
CASSDRDKYEQYF
TGTGCCAGCAGCGACCGGGACAAATACGAGCAGTACTTC